The T cell receptor beta chain under discussion was sequenced for a study of blood T cell repertoires in COVID-19. Study overall: Researchers got acute and convalescent COVID-19 samples from the United States, Italy and Spain. PBMCs, B-cell-depleted T cells, or T cells were the source of the cDNA or gDNA that made up the material.

The CDR3 has 17 amino acids. CDR1 SGHTA and CDR2 FQGTGA come from the germline V gene. V lost 4 bases and J lost 1; bases outside the gene matches: 5. In the study's own analysis: By means of reference gene primer amplification, nucleated cell counts were estimated. Assay used: immunoSEQ multiplex PCR; TCRdb lists only in-frame clones, some missing. V, J and clone size reflect that table, while D and trimming were determined from the DNA. This table has roughly 70,000 clones, 70% to 90% appearing once. The genes are TRBV7-3 and TRBJ2-3; the match to TRBD2 covers 13 bases. What was sequenced was peripheral blood. The clonotype was recovered from a man in his sixties or seventies with acute or convalescent COVID-19. CDR3 region: CASSSGTSGVGTDTQYF. CDR3 nucleotides: TGTGCCAGCAGCTCCGGGACTAGCGGGGTTGGCACAGATACGCAGTATTTT.